Below, 14 T cell receptor beta chains from the same sample are listed, as sequenced in a study of cytomegalovirus exposure and HLA in healthy donors. The PCR used 60 Vbeta and 13 Jbeta primers. Sequencing was performed with immunoSEQ multiplex PCR; in TCRdb, only in-frame clones are kept and a portion is missing. The table lists about 140,000 clones, around 77% of them singletons. Sequenced input: PBMCs. The receptors stem from a woman between 50 and 59 years old in good health and CMV-seronegative.

The chain combines TRBV2 with TRBJ2-2, with 8 nucleotides matching TRBD2. This CDR3 is built from 17 residues. With V trimmed by 5 bases and J by 0 bases, 8 bases remained unmatched. In germline, CDR1 is SNHLY, CDR2 FYNNEI. The CDR3 coding sequence is TGTGCCAGCAGTTCCTTGGCGGGGGGTGCGAACACCGGGGAGCTGTTTTTT. It yields the protein CASSSLAGGANTGELFF.

As DNA, the CDR3 is TGTGCCAGCAGCCCAAGGACTAGCGGGGACAATGAGCAGTTCTTC. As protein: CASSPRTSGDNEQFF. V is TRBV5-6 and J is TRBJ2-1; 12 positions match TRBD2. V dropped 4 bases and J dropped 5; count of bases not matched to a gene: 4. Germline V lookup: CDR1 SGHDT, CDR2 YYEEEE. This CDR3 comprises 15 residues.

This chain connects TRBV5-5 to TRBJ2-5; 8 nucleotides match TRBD1. CDR1 is SGHKS, CDR2 YYEKEE, per germline (reference sequence). This CDR3 is 14 amino acids long. Trimming removed 4 bases from V and 7 bases from J; junction bases left unmatched: 9. The CDR3 DNA reads TGTGCCAGCAGCGCACCGGACAGGGTTGGGACCCAGTACTTC. It specifies CASSAPDRVGTQYF.

The chain combines TRBV6-5 with TRBJ2-1, with 7 positions matching TRBD1. This CDR3 region has 13 residues. The germline gives CDR1 MNHEY, CDR2 SVGAGI. J gave up 9 bases and V 6 bases, and 8 bases lay outside the gene matches. CDR3 DNA: TGTGCCAGCAGCAAAGACAGGGCGGGTGAGCAGTTCTTC. Encoded protein: CASSKDRAGEQFF.

With respect to this clone: Other nucleotide sequences in the sample specify the same CDR3. V and J are TRBV6-1 and TRBJ1-1; D gene unclear. CDR1 and CDR2 (germline): MNHNS, SASEGT. V gave up 6 bases and J gave up 1 base, with 9 bases separating them. This CDR3 contains 13 residues. CDR3 DNA sequence: TGTGCCAGCAGCCAAAACAGGAACACTGAAGCTTTCTTT. As protein: CASSQNRNTEAFF.

In nucleotides, the CDR3 is TGTGCCAGCAGGACCTGGGGGGGGCCGCACACTGAAGCTTTCTTT. Residues: CASRTWGGPHTEAFF. The V and J genes are TRBV28 and TRBJ1-1, with D perhaps matching TRBD1 (6 bases). This CDR3 comprises 15 residues. V gave up 6 bases and J gave up 3 bases, with 17 bases separating them. The germline gives CDR1 MDHEN, CDR2 SYDVKM.

This clone was counted a single time. One end of the junction does not line up with germline, which may come from a read error. The rearrangement links TRBV7-9 to TRBJ1-2; no clear D. CDR1 is SEHNR and CDR2 is FQNEAQ in the germline V gene (reference sequence). The CDR3 extends over 11 amino acids. CDR3 loop: CSSSRDYGYTF. The CDR3, as DNA: TGTTCCAGCAGCCGGGACTATGGCTACACCTTC.

The chain has TRBV27 and TRBJ2-3, with TRBD2 matching 10 bases. V trimming: 6 bases; J trimming: 2 bases; junction bases outside the gene matches: 5. CDR3 length equals 15 residues. Looked up from germline, CDR1 is MNHEY and CDR2 is SMNVEV (reference sequence). CDR3 nucleotide sequence: TGTGCCAGCAGAGGACTAGCGGCATCCACAGATACGCAGTATTTT. This encodes CASRGLAASTDTQYF.

V usage is TRBV10-1 and J usage is TRBJ2-7, with D uncertain. The germline gives CDR1 WNHNN, CDR2 SYGVQD (reference sequence). This CDR3 contains 13 residues. V was cut by 0 bases and J by 7 bases, with 10 bases left in between. In nucleotides, the CDR3 is TGCGCCAGCAGTGAGTCTTTGACTCGGGAGCAGTACTTC. This translates into CASSESLTREQYF.

This clone was recorded a few times. The chain is built from TRBV6-6 and TRBJ1-2; TRBD1 agrees at 7 bases. J was trimmed by 4 bases and V by 7 bases; bases with no gene match: 12. Per germline, CDR1 MNHNY and CDR2 SVGAGI (reference sequence). CDR3 length equals 15 residues. The CDR3 region is CASTNGQGVGYGYTF. The CDR3 region has the DNA TGTGCCAGCACCAATGGGCAGGGGGTCGGCTATGGCTACACCTTC.

This clone was recorded once. This CDR3 is CSVIQGAITEAFF. DNA of the CDR3: TGCAGCGTCATTCAGGGGGCCATCACTGAAGCTTTCTTT. The rearrangement links TRBV29-1 to TRBJ1-1; the match to TRBD1 covers 8 bases. Germline V gives CDR1 SQVTM, CDR2 ANQGSEA. V lost 6 bases, J lost 4 bases, and 7 bases stayed unmatched. The CDR3 is 13 amino acids.

This clone has only one observation. V is TRBV29-1 and J is TRBJ2-1; 12 bases match TRBD2. The germline CDR1 and CDR2 sequences are SQVTM and ANQGSEA. This CDR3 contains 13 residues. After removal of 7 bases from V and 5 bases from J, the junction contained 3 bases not matched to a gene. The CDR3 loop reads CSAGLAGNNEQFF. For the CDR3, the DNA is TGCAGCGCCGGACTAGCGGGGAACAATGAGCAGTTCTTC.

The rearrangement uses TRBV6-6 and TRBJ2-1; TRBD2 might be the D (5 bases). The CDR3 sequence is 13 residues long. The germline V gene encodes CDR1 MNHNY and CDR2 SVGAGI (reference sequence). With 5 bases removed from V and 8 bases from J, the gap between germline ends came to 13 bases. The CDR3 protein is CASSLPGVDEQFF. The CDR3 DNA reads as TGTGCCAGCAGTCTCCCCGGGGTCGATGAGCAGTTCTTC.

V gene TRBV19 combines with J gene TRBJ2-3, with TRBD1 as a possible D gene (6 bases). The CDR3 is made up of 16 amino acids. The germline V gene encodes CDR1 LNHDA and CDR2 SQIVND (reference sequence). V lost 3 bases, J lost 0 bases, and 13 bases lay in between. The CDR3 bases are TGTGCCAGTAGTATTTCAGGGGAAGCTAGCACAGATACGCAGTATTTT. This encodes CASSISGEASTDTQYF.